This entry lists 6 T cell receptor beta chains sequenced from one sample in a study of blood T cells in healthy people across ages. The authors ran a second PCR of about 6 to 11 cycles using a sample-barcoded 5' primer and a J-beta primer mix. TCRdb fed the 5' RACE reads into MiXCR, producing one record per CDR3 protein. The sample has fewer than 2,000,000 distinct CDR3 sequences; about 31% are singletons. The source material was blood. These receptors originate from a woman aged 25 to 39 in good health.

The rearrangement links TRBV6-2 or TRBV6-3 to TRBJ1-1, with TRBD1 as a possible D gene (5 bases). The V gene's germline CDR1 is MNHEY and CDR2 SVGEGT. With 2 bases removed from V and 3 bases from J, the gap between germline ends came to 16 bases. The CDR3 extends over 16 amino acids. The CDR3 DNA sequence: TGTGCCAGCAGTTACAGGGGAAACAGTTATGACACTGAAGCTTTCTTT. Translating gives CASSYRGNSYDTEAFF.

This clonotype was seen repeatedly, ten times or more. CDR3 DNA sequence: TGTGCCAGCAGCCCGACCCAAGCGCACGAGCAGTACTTC. It codes for CASSPTQAHEQYF. The chain carries TRBV7-6 and TRBJ2-7; D gene uncertain. Per the germline V gene, CDR1 is SGHVS and CDR2 is FNYEAQ. This CDR3 is 13 amino acids long. Trimming stripped 5 bases from V and 5 bases from J, with 13 bases between.

The sample holds a few counts of this clonotype. A read error may account for a junction end that differs from germline. V and J are TRBV3-1 and TRBJ1-2, with 10 positions matching TRBD1. The CDR3 runs 12 residues. CDR1 LGHDT and CDR2 YNNKEL come from the germline V gene (reference sequence). CDR3 amino acids: CASRDRGPGCTF. The CDR3 bases are TGTGCCAGCCGGGACAGGGGACCTGGCTGCACCTTC.

V is TRBV5-1 and J is TRBJ2-3, with TRBD2 matching 8 bases. The CDR3 covers 17 residues. CDR1 is SGHRS and CDR2 is YFSETQ in the germline V gene. Trimming took 4 bases from V and 3 from J; bases not matched to a gene: 13. CDR3 nucleotide sequence: TGCGCCAGCAGCCAAAGAACTAGCGGCGCGACGACAGATACGCAGTATTTT. Its translation: CASSQRTSGATTDTQYF.

This clonotype was counted ten times or more. The V and J genes are TRBV29-1 and TRBJ2-1; 9 bases fit TRBD2. The CDR3 covers 17 residues. V lost 3 bases to trimming and J lost 4 bases; unmatched junction nucleotides: 13. Looked up from germline, CDR1 is SQVTM and CDR2 is ANQGSEA. CDR3 nucleotides: TGCAGCGTTGACATAGCGGGAGCCTCGAACGCGTACAATGAGCAGTTCTTC. Encoded protein: CSVDIAGASNAYNEQFF.

The chain recombines TRBV9 with TRBJ2-5, with TRBD1 matching 9 bases. The J call may be faulty, since TRBJ2-1 better matches the DNA end. The length of the CDR3 is 16 residues. Germline V lookup: CDR1 SGDLS, CDR2 YYNGEE. The CDR3 sequence is CASSAQGQGWGETQFF. The CDR3 region has the DNA TGTGCCAGCAGCGCACAGGGACAGGGATGGGGAGAGACCCAGTTCTTC.